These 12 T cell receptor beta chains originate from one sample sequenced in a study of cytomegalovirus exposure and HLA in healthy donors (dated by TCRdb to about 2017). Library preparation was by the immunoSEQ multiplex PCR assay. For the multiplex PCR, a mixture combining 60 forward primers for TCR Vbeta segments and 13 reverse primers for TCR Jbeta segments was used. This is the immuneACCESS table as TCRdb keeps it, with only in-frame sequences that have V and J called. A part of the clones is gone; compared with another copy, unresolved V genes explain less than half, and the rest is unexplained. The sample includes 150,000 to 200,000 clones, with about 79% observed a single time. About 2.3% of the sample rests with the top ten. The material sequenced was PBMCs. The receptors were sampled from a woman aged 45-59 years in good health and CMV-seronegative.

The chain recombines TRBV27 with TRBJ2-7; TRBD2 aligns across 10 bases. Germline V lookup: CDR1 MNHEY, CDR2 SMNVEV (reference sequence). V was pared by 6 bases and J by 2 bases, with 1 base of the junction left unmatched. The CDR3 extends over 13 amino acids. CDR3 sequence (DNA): TGTGCCAGCAGGCTAGCGGGAGCCTACGAGCAGTACTTC. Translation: CASRLAGAYEQYF.

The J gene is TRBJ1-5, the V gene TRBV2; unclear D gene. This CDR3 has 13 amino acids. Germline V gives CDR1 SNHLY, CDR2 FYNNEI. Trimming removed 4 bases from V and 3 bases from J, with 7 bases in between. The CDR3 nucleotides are TGTGCCAGCAGTGTGCTAATCAATCAGCCCCAGCATTTT. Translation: CASSVLINQPQHF.

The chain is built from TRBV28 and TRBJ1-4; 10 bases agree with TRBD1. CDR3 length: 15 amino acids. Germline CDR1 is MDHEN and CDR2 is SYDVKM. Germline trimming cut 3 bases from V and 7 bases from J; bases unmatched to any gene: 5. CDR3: CASSLSGQGGEKLFF. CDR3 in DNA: TGTGCCAGCAGTTTGTCCGGACAGGGGGGTGAAAAACTGTTTTTT. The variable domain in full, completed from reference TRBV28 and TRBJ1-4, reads DVKVTQSSRYLVKRTGEKVFLECVQDMDHENMFWYRQDPGLGLRLIYFSYDVKMKEKGDIPEGYSVSREKKERFSLILESASTNQTSMYLCASSLSGQGGEKLFFGSGTQLSVL.

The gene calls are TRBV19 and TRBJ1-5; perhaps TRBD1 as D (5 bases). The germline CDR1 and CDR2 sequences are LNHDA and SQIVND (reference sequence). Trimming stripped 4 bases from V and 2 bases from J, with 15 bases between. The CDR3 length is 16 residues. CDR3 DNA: TGTGCCAGTAGTACCAATTGGGGGGGACGCAATCAGCCCCAGCATTTT. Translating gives CASSTNWGGRNQPQHF.

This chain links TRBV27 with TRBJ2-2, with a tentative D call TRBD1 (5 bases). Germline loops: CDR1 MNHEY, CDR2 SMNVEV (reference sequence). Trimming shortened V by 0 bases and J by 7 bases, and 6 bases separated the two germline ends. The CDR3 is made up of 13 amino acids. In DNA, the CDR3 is TGTGCCAGCAGTTTATCAAGGGGCGGGGAGCTGTTTTTT. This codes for CASSLSRGGELFF.

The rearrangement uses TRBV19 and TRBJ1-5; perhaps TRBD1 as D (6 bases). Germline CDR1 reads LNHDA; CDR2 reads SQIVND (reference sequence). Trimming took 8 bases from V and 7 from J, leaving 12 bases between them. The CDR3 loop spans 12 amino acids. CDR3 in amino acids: CASQQGSQPQHF. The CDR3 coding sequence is TGTGCCAGTCAGCAGGGGTCCCAGCCCCAGCATTTT.

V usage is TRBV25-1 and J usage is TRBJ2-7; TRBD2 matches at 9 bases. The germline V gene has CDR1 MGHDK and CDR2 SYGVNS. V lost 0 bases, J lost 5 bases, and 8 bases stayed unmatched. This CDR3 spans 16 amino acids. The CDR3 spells CASSEYRAGGSDEQYF. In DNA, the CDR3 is TGTGCCAGCAGTGAATATCGAGCGGGAGGATCTGACGAGCAGTACTTC.

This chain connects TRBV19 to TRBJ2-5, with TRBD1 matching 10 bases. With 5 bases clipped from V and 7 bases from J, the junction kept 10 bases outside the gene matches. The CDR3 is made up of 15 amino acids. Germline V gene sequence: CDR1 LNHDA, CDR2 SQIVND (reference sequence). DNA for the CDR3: TGTGCCAGTAGTGCCGGGACAGGGGCAACAGGGACCCAGTACTTC. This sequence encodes CASSAGTGATGTQYF.

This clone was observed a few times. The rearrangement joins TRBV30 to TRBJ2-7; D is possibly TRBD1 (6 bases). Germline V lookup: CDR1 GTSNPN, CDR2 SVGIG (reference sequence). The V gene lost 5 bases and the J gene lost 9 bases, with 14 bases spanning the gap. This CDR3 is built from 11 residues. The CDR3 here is CAWALTGGQYF. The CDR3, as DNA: TGTGCCTGGGCCCTGACAGGAGGGCAGTACTTC.

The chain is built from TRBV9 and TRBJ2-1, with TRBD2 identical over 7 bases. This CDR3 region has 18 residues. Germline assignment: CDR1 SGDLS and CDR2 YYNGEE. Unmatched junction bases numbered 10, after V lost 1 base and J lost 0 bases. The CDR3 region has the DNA TGTGCCAGCAGCGTACTTGGGGGGAGGGCACCCTCCTACAATGAGCAGTTCTTC. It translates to CASSVLGGRAPSYNEQFF.

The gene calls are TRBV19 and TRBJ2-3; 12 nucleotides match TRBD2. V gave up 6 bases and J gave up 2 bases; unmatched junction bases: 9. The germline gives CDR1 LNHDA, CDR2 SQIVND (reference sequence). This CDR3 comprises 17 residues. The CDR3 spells CASRQGLAGTPTDTQYF. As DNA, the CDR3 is TGTGCCAGTAGGCAAGGACTAGCGGGGACGCCCACAGATACGCAGTATTTT.

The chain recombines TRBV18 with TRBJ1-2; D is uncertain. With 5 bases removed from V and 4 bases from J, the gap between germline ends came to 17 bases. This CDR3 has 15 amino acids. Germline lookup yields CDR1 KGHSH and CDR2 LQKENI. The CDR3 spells CASSGQIKNSYGYTF. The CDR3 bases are TGTGCCAGCTCAGGGCAGATCAAAAATAGCTATGGCTACACCTTC.